The following is a T cell receptor beta chain sequence with its context. The antigen this receptor binds is unknown. The sample holds no much larger clone one base away, and base qualities are not on file. V is reduced by 7 bases and J by 7 bases, leaving a spacing of 16 bases between them. The CDR3 runs 13 residues from the cysteine to the phenylalanine. Only the CDR3 part of the read is kept: 39 bases, read in frame from the first base. This entry belongs to a study of blood T cell repertoires in COVID-19 (dated by TCRdb to about 2020). Broadly, across the study: Collaborator samples came from the United States, Italy and Spain and covered acute and convalescent phases of COVID-19. The prospective study material was composed of cDNA or gDNA derived from T cells, B-cell-depleted T cells, or PBMCs. Deeply sampled blood TCRbeta repertoires from subjects exposed to, actively infected with, or recovered from COVID-19 were included in the dataset. A freely available public database, intended as a resource for researchers studying the immune response to SARS-CoV-2, is where the repertoires were released. The samples were drawn from two sources: the first 160 participants of the ongoing ImmuneRACE study, and about 1,300 subjects contributed by 6 global collaborators. The sample metadata nearly always contained a de-identified subject ID, COVID-19 status, age in years and sex. HLA class I and class II types, where available, came from metadata supplied by the sample provider rather than from assay-based typing.

The immunoSEQ Assay, a bias-controlled multiplex PCR, was used to amplify TCRbeta CDR3 regions from genomic DNA. The authors' pipeline ran thus. The number of nucleated cells in each sample was estimated by amplification of reference gene primers within the assay. To quantify the absolute abundance of each unique TCRbeta CDR3 rearrangement, sequence reads were collapsed and filtered. For each sample, productive Simpson clonality was calculated as the square root of Simpson's diversity index over productive rearrangements. TCRdb obtained this table from immuneACCESS and retained in-frame rearrangements with V and J assigned. These tables miss some clones; where compared with another copy, unresolved V genes account for less than half of the shortfall, and the remainder is unexplained. The V and J calls and clone size are taken from that table; D and trimming were inferred from the DNA. This sample gives approximately 120,000 clones in total; under 90% of them show up just once. Roughly 7% of the sample rests with the top ten.

What the authors observed across the whole study: Clinical and demographic metadata were provided uncurated, with the amount varying by source and participant.

Each collaborating institution followed its own protocols to collect whole blood in K2EDTA tubes. For TCRbeta analysis, collaborators shipped samples in one of three forms: frozen whole blood, isolated PBMCs, or DNA extracted from either of those sample types. The chain joins TRBV12-3 or TRBV12-4 to TRBJ2-5; D gene: possibly TRBD1, on 5 matching bases. The receptor comes from a woman in her forties or fifties with acute or convalescent COVID-19. The sequenced material came from peripheral blood. The CDR3 is CASTTTGALTQYF. The bases are TGTGCCAGCACCACGACTGGGGCCTTGACCCAGTACTTC.